A single sample gave rise to the 23 T cell receptor beta chains below, sequenced in a study of blood T cell repertoires in COVID-19. Using immunoSEQ multiplex PCR, the repertoire was profiled, and TCRdb retains in-frame clones only, with some absent. The sample records roughly 110,000 clones, approximately 89% being singletons. Sequencing was performed on peripheral blood. The receptor source for this set is a man between 35 and 55 years old with acute or convalescent COVID-19.

The chain uses TRBV7-9 and TRBJ2-5, with 7 bases fitting TRBD1. The CDR3 length is 14 residues. In germline, CDR1 is SEHNR, CDR2 FQNEAQ (reference sequence). The V and J ends lost 6 bases and 0 bases, in that order; junction bases with no gene match: 4. Here the CDR3 reads CASSARGYQETQYF. CDR3 coding DNA: TGTGCCAGCAGTGCCAGGGGGTACCAAGAGACCCAGTACTTC.

This chain uses TRBV5-6 with TRBJ2-5; 11 bases are a match to TRBD2. V dropped 2 bases and J dropped 2; count of bases not matched to a gene: 5. Germline CDR1 and CDR2: SGHDT and YYEEEE. The CDR3 is made up of 16 amino acids. The CDR3 coding sequence is TGTGCCAGCAGCTTAAAACTAGCGGGAGTGCAAGAGACCCAGTACTTC. Its translation is CASSLKLAGVQETQYF.

This clone was detected once. The chain links TRBV19 to TRBJ2-5; 9 bases match TRBD1. From germline, CDR1 is LNHDA and CDR2 SQIVND (reference sequence). V shed 4 bases, J shed 4 bases, and the junction held 13 bases outside the gene matches. This CDR3 contains 17 residues. CDR3 in amino acids: CASSTTRTGAILETQYF. CDR3 nucleotides: TGTGCCAGTAGTACAACCCGGACAGGGGCCATTTTAGAGACCCAGTACTTC.

The V and J genes are TRBV3-1 (or the pseudogene TRBV3-2) and TRBJ2-2, with unresolved D. Trimming took off 4 bases at V and 1 base at J, with 13 bases between the two ends. Germline-derived CDR1 and CDR2 are LGHDT and YNNKEL (reference sequence). This CDR3 region has 16 residues. The CDR3 DNA reads TGTGCCAGCAGCCGAGCCGATGTCAAGAACACCGGGGAGCTGTTTTTT. Its translation: CASSRADVKNTGELFF.

The V call is TRBV5-1, the J call TRBJ1-2; tentative D call: TRBD1 (6 bases). Germline V lookup: CDR1 SGHRS, CDR2 YFSETQ. There are 13 residues in the CDR3. Between the trimmed V and J ends, which lost 3 bases and 2 bases, there was a span of 8 bases. The CDR3 sequence: CASSSTGNYGYTF. The DNA for the CDR3 is TGCGCCAGCAGCTCAACAGGGAACTATGGCTACACCTTC.

V is TRBV6-5 and J is TRBJ1-4; 7 nucleotides align to TRBD1. This CDR3 is built from 15 residues. V gave up 7 bases and J gave up 6 bases; unmatched junction bases: 11. Germline CDR1 is MNHEY and CDR2 is SVGAGI. CDR3 residues: CASISPQGLDEKLFF. The CDR3 region has the DNA TGTGCCAGCATCTCCCCACAGGGGTTAGATGAAAAACTGTTTTTT.

This chain links TRBV6-1 with TRBJ2-6; a weak D match, TRBD1 (5 bases). The CDR3 sequence is 15 residues long. The ends were cut back, 7 bases at V and 3 bases at J, with 13 bases in the middle. The germline gives CDR1 MNHNS, CDR2 SASEGT. The CDR3 here is CASTQMGRGANVLTF. In nucleotides, the CDR3 is TGTGCCAGCACCCAAATGGGGCGTGGGGCCAACGTCCTGACTTTC.

The genes are TRBV3-1 (or the pseudogene TRBV3-2) and TRBJ2-1; 8 bases align to TRBD2. Looked up from germline, CDR1 is LGHDT and CDR2 is YNNKEL (reference sequence). The CDR3 spans 19 residues. The V and J ends lost 1 base and 0 bases, in that order; junction bases with no gene match: 11. This chain's CDR3 is CASSQGVVLRGDSYNEQFF. The CDR3 region has the DNA TGTGCCAGCAGCCAAGGGGTCGTGTTGCGGGGGGACTCCTACAATGAGCAGTTCTTC.

This clone was observed once. The rearrangement uses TRBV5-1 and TRBJ2-1; no firm D call. The germline CDR1 and CDR2 sequences are SGHRS and YFSETQ. V was clipped by 1 base and J by 6 bases, with 17 bases between them. The CDR3 covers 16 residues. Here the CDR3 DNA reads TGCGCCAGCAGCTTGTCTTGGAGTTGGGTGAGCAATGAGCAGTTCTTC. Translating it yields CASSLSWSWVSNEQFF.

The CDR3 loop is CASSPFSSYNEQFF. The CDR3 DNA sequence: TGTGCCAGCAGCCCCTTTAGCTCCTACAATGAGCAGTTCTTC. V and J are TRBV7-2 and TRBJ2-1; no firm D call. CDR3 size: 14 residues. Per the germline V gene, CDR1 is SGHTA and CDR2 is FQGNSA. V was clipped by 5 bases and J by 0 bases, with 8 bases between them. Based on the CDR3 plus reference TRBV7-2 and TRBJ2-1, the full variable domain is GAGVSQSPSNKVTEKGKDVELRCDPISGHTALYWYRQSLGQGLEFLIYFQGNSAPDKSGLPSDRFSAERTGGSVSTLTIQRTQQEDSAVYLCASSPFSSYNEQFFGPGTRLTVL.

The V gene is TRBV4-1, the J gene TRBJ1-1; 7 bases match TRBD1. V shed 0 bases and J 0 bases; nucleotides not matched to a gene: 10. The CDR3 consists of 18 residues. Germline V gene lookup returns CDR1 MGHRA and CDR2 YSYEKL. In DNA, the CDR3 is TGCGCCAGCAGCCAAGACAGGGGGAAAGGAATCATGAACACTGAAGCTTTCTTT. Translating gives CASSQDRGKGIMNTEAFF.

The chain is built from TRBV29-1 and TRBJ1-2, with unresolved D. The ends were cut back, 3 bases at V and 6 bases at J, with 5 bases in the middle. Germline assignment: CDR1 SQVTM and CDR2 ANQGSEA. This CDR3 region has 10 residues. The CDR3 region has the DNA TGCAGCGTTGATGAGGATGGCTACACCTTC. Protein product: CSVDEDGYTF.

This clone was seen just once. The chain carries TRBV19 and TRBJ2-4; D is uncertain. This CDR3 has 17 residues. V dropped 0 bases and J dropped 2 bases, with 14 bases sitting between them. The V gene's germline CDR1 is LNHDA and CDR2 SQIVND (reference sequence). CDR3 coding DNA: TGTGCCAGTAGTATAGATTCTTGGCAGGATCCCAAAAACATTCAGTACTTC. This sequence encodes CASSIDSWQDPKNIQYF.

J is TRBJ2-1 and V is TRBV9; no definite D call. Germline CDR1 SGDLS, CDR2 YYNGEE. CDR3 size: 14 residues. Trimming removed 0 bases from V and 4 bases from J, with 8 bases in between. The CDR3 DNA reads as TGTGCCAGCAGCGTAGCTGTCGGTTACAATGAGCAGTTCTTC. Translating it yields CASSVAVGYNEQFF.

The chain uses TRBV12-3 or TRBV12-4 and TRBJ1-2, with a possible D match to TRBD1 (5 bases). V lost 6 bases and J 4 bases, leaving 12 bases between the germline ends. This CDR3 is built from 13 residues. This CDR3 is CASSPDSSYGYTF. The DNA of the CDR3 is TGTGCCAGCAGCCCCGACAGTAGCTATGGCTACACCTTC.

As for this clone: The identical CDR3 is also encoded by other nucleotide sequences in the sample. The genes are TRBV5-1 and TRBJ1-5; 7 bases line up with TRBD1. This CDR3 contains 15 residues. Germline CDR1 reads SGHRS; CDR2 reads YFSETQ. After removal of 0 bases from V and 4 bases from J, the junction contained 4 bases not matched to a gene. The CDR3 sequence is CASSLEGTVNQPQHF. In DNA form, the CDR3 reads TGCGCCAGCAGCTTGGAGGGGACAGTTAATCAGCCCCAGCATTTT. The whole variable domain, remainder taken from reference TRBV5-1 and TRBJ1-5, is KAGVTQTPRYLIKTRGQQVTLSCSPISGHRSVSWYQQTPGQGLQFLFEYFSETQRNKGNFPGRFSGRQFSNSRSEMNVSTLELGDSALYLCASSLEGTVNQPQHFGDGTRLSIL.

V gene TRBV30 combines with J gene TRBJ1-1; D uncertain. CDR1 GTSNPN and CDR2 SVGIG come from the germline V gene (reference sequence). V lost 3 bases, J lost 1 base, and 12 bases lay in between. The CDR3 covers 14 residues. The CDR3 loop is CAWSRLNWNTEAFF. The DNA of the CDR3 is TGTGCCTGGAGCCGTCTAAATTGGAACACTGAAGCTTTCTTT.

The gene calls are TRBV2 and TRBJ2-3; TRBD2 is a possible D gene (5 bases). CDR1 and CDR2 (germline): SNHLY, FYNNEI. The CDR3 totals 15 residues. V lost 6 bases and J lost 2, with 15 bases in between. The CDR3 sequence: CASSPWTRLTDTQYF. The CDR3, as DNA: TGTGCCAGCAGCCCCTGGACTCGCCTCACAGATACGCAGTATTTT.

This chain uses TRBV19 with TRBJ1-2; 7 positions match TRBD1. V shed 3 bases and J 4 bases; nucleotides not matched to a gene: 11. This CDR3 spans 16 amino acids. Germline V gives CDR1 LNHDA, CDR2 SQIVND (reference sequence). The CDR3 here is CASSIEGARGIYGYTF. In nucleotides, the CDR3 is TGTGCCAGTAGTATTGAGGGCGCCAGGGGGATCTATGGCTACACCTTC. Combining the CDR3 with reference TRBV19 and TRBJ1-2 gives the whole variable domain DGGITQSPKYLFRKEGQNVTLSCEQNLNHDAMYWYRQDPGQGLRLIYYSQIVNDFQKGDIAEGYSVSREKKESFPLTVTSAQKNPTAFYLCASSIEGARGIYGYTFGSGTRLTVV.

The chain joins TRBV18 to TRBJ2-7; the D gene is possibly TRBD1 (7 bases). Germline-derived CDR1 and CDR2 are KGHSH and LQKENI. CDR3 length equals 14 residues. V shed 5 bases and J shed 3 bases, with 14 bases lying between them. This CDR3 is CASSWGTAGYEQYF. The CDR3 coding sequence is TGTGCCAGCTCATGGGGGACAGCGGGCTACGAGCAGTACTTC.

This clone was counted between two and nine times. The same CDR3 is also encoded by other DNA sequences in this sample. The rearrangement joins TRBV15 to TRBJ1-5; unclear D gene. This CDR3 is built from 14 residues. The V end lost 3 bases, the J end lost 4 bases, and 10 bases lay between the germline ends. Looked up from germline, CDR1 is LNHNV and CDR2 is YYDKDF (reference sequence). CDR3 loop: CATSSRTGNQPQHF. DNA for the CDR3: TGTGCCACCAGCAGCCGAACCGGGAATCAGCCCCAGCATTTT.

For the CDR3, the DNA is TGTGCCAGCAGTGCACAGGGATTAACACAGTTCGACTTAAACATTCAGTACTTC. This translates into CASSAQGLTQFDLNIQYF. The chain joins TRBV2 to TRBJ2-4; possibly TRBD1 for D (6 bases). This CDR3 has 18 amino acids. Between the trimmed V and J ends, which lost 4 bases and 6 bases, there was a span of 25 bases. Germline loops: CDR1 SNHLY, CDR2 FYNNEI.

This chain connects TRBV6-5 to TRBJ2-7; the match to TRBD2 covers 7 bases. Germline lookup yields CDR1 MNHEY and CDR2 SVGAGI. V was pared by 4 bases and J by 9 bases, with 3 bases of the junction left unmatched. The CDR3 is made up of 11 amino acids. CDR3 coding DNA: TGTGCCAGCAGTTGGGGGGGTTGGCAGTACTTC. It is translated as CASSWGGWQYF.